The 3 T cell receptor beta chains listed next were all sequenced from one sample in a study of T cell repertoires in aging, cancer and after chemotherapy. Amplification of TCR beta used genomic DNA extracted from peripheral blood. Rearranged V-D-J TRB sequences were amplified with a mixed TRB-A/B primer pool. From the multiplex PCR reads, TCRdb called clonotypes with MiXCR, one entry per CDR3 protein. Of almost 3,000 distinct CDR3 sequences in the sample, around 30% were seen once. Sequences were obtained from blood. The receptors were sampled from a human donor with a solid tumor.

To note about this clonotype: A much larger clone differs from this one at a single base, so this may be a read error. The J gene is TRBJ2-7, the V gene TRBV6-1, with a tentative D call TRBD1 (6 bases). CDR3 length: 16 amino acids. Germline lookup yields CDR1 MNHNS and CDR2 SASEGT. CDR3 in DNA: TGTGCCAGCAGTCTCAATCCAGGGGTCATCTCCCACGAGCAGTACTTC. It is translated as CASSLNPGVISHEQYF.

The chain uses TRBV20-1 and TRBJ2-2; 11 nucleotides match TRBD1. CDR3 size: 16 residues. Per the germline V gene, CDR1 is DFQATT and CDR2 is SNEGSKA (reference sequence). J gave up 3 bases and V 6 bases, and 9 bases lay outside the gene matches. CDR3: CSADLTGQGDTGELFF. CDR3 DNA: TGCAGTGCGGACTTAACGGGACAGGGGGACACCGGGGAGCTGTTTTTT.

This clonotype is classed as large. This rearrangement joins TRBV29-1 to TRBJ1-6; tentatively, D is TRBD1 (6 bases). Germline V gene data show CDR1 as SQVTM and CDR2 as ANQGSEA. Deletions cut 5 bases from V and 7 bases from J, with 15 bases between. The CDR3 has 14 amino acids. The CDR3 bases are TGCAGCGTTACACAGGGAACTTGGAATTCACCCCTCCACTTT. Residues: CSVTQGTWNSPLHF.